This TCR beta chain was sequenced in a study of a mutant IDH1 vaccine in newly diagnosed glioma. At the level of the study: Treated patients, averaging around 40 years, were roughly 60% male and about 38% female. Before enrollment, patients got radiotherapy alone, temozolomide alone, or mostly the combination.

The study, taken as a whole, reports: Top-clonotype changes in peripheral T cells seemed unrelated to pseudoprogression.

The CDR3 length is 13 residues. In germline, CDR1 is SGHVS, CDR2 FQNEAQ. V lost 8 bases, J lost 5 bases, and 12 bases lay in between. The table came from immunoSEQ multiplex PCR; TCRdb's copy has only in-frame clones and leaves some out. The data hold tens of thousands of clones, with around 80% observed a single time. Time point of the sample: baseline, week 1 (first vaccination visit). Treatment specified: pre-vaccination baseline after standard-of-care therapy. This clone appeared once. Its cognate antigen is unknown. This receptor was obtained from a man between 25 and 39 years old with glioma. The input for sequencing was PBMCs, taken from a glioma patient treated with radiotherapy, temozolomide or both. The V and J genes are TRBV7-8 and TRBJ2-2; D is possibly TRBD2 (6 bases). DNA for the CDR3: TGTGCCAGCCCCAGTGGGAGGACCGGGGAGCTGTTTTTT. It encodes CASPSGRTGELFF.